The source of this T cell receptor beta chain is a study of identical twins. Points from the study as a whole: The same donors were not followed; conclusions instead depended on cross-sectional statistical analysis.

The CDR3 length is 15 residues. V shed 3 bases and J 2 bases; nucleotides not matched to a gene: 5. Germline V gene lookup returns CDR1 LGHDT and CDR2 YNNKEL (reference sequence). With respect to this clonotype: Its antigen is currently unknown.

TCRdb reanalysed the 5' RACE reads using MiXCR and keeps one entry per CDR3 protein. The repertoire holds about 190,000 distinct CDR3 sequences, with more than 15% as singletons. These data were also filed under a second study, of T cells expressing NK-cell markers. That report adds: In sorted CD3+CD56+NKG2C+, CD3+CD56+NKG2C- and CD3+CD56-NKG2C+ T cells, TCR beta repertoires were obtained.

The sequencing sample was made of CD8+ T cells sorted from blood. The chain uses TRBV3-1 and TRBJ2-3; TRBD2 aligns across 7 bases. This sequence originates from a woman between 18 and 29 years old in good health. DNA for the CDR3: TGTGCCAGCAGCCACCGGACTAGACCCACAGATACGCAGTATTTT. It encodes CASSHRTRPTDTQYF.